This record looks at one TCR beta chain sequence and its context. Its antigen has not been determined. Qualities for individual bases were not recorded, and no much larger clone is one base off. The record originates from a study of shared clonotypes between healthy human individuals (TCRdb year 2020). At the level of the whole study: Three men and a couple of women, aged 18 to 49 years, made up the cohort. For each donor, CD4 naive and CD4 memory were each run on three plates, CD8 naive on two plates, and CD8 memory on one plate. To estimate repertoire size and how much clonotypes are shared between individuals, the study performed deep sequencing of blood TCR repertoires from a handful of healthy adults. To increase sequencing depth and limit assay-specific biases, TCR repertoire library preparation and sequencing were carried out by different laboratories using diverse techniques. Each donor's leukapheresis produced roughly between roughly 0.85 and 9.5 billion PBMCs.

For the CD8 naive samples, CD45RO-negative cells were positively selected for CCR7, yielding a CD45RA+CCR7+ population from which TemRA cells were excluded. Healthy HIV-negative adults with no recently reported acute infections or vaccinations were included as donors. Every donor was a Caucasian adult residing in Nashville, Tennessee, USA. After blood collection by leukapheresis, PBMCs were isolated using Ficoll-Histopaque density gradient centrifugation and then cryopreserved in the vapor phase of liquid nitrogen. Purity and quantity of every magnetically sorted T cell population were checked by analytical flow cytometry. Genomic DNA was isolated from each sorted fraction and quantified by UV absorbance on a Nanodrop 2000c. The CDR3 starts with the cysteine, ends with the phenylalanine, and has 15 residues. Of the read, only the CDR3 DNA is kept; its 45 bases are in frame from base 1. From a lookup of the germline V gene, CDR1 and CDR2 are SGDLS and YYNGEE. Trimming costs V 2 bases and J 0 bases, and their ends lie 12 bases apart.

Overall study outcomes, separate from this receptor: Clonotypes shared by all four sorted-subset donors showed higher generation probabilities than non-shared clonotypes. Because the study included only a small number of donors, the genetic and exposure-history diversity represented was limited. Rarefaction of sorted-subset datasets indicated incomplete sequencing despite the large sequencing depth. Based on pairwise subsampling, the degree of clonotype sharing among donors was expected to be affected by sequencing depth. Sampling was restricted to blood, and TCR repertoires in tissues likely differ from the TCR repertoires found in blood. When several donors were compared, the shared fraction of clonotypes was about 5.5% for naive CD4, 3.5% to 4% for naive CD8, 2.3% for memory CD4, and approximately 0.4% for memory CD8. Estimated clonotype richness was generally larger for naive than for memory subsets.

Using the deep immunoSEQ assay, multiplex PCR amplified TCR CDR3 regions from genomic DNA. Extracted genomic DNA from each cell subset was distributed evenly across all wells of several immunoSEQ 96-well plates, and each plate was treated as a replicate. For sorted subsets, each replicate PCR was loaded with 200 to 250 ng genomic DNA, equivalent to some 27,000 T cell genomes. The purified libraries were quantified using a Qubit 3.0 fluorometer, sized with a Bioanalyzer 2100, and then quantified again using the KAPA Library Quantification kit. A separate single-read 150-cycle Illumina NextSeq 550 flow cell was used to sequence each immunoSEQ 96-well plate. The paper's processing steps were these. The immunoSEQ output contained only junctional sequences without quality scores, so filtering could not match that applied to full-length reads. Sequences were annotated with PyIR, a Python wrapper for IgBLAST v1.9, and V/J genes and CDR3 were assigned using IMGT germline references. Reads were filtered out if the reads had weak V/J assignments (E-value above 1e-6), no CDR3, stop codons, out-of-frame junctions, or ambiguous translated residues. V3J clonotypes were defined as sequences sharing an identical inferred V gene, J gene, and CDR3 amino acid sequence. The percentage overlap between two repertoires was calculated by dividing the number of shared unique clonotypes by the size of the smaller repertoire. RTK rarefaction, the Chao1 estimator, and Recon v2.1 estimates of unobserved clonotypes were used to assess repertoire richness. OLGA was used to compute generation probabilities for all TCRbeta clonotypes that the gDNA method yielded from four donors. The immuneACCESS repertoire file appears here via TCRdb, limited to in-frame rearrangements. These files lack a portion of the clones; in checked studies, under half of the deficit traces to unresolved V genes, and the cause of the others is not known. V, J and clone size were drawn from that table, and D and trimming were deduced from the DNA. Recorded for this sample are 1.5 million to 2.5 million clones; roughly 95% of them occurred a single time. More than 0.95% of the sample is taken by the ten largest.

Sequenced sample: naive CD8+ T cells sorted from blood. Taken with the paper, the label for cell subset or site translates to: CD45RA+CCR7+. The sequence was collected from a man between 18 and 29 years old in good health. The chain joins TRBV9 to TRBJ2-7; the D gene is possibly TRBD2, with 6 bases matching. The nucleotide sequence is given as TGTGCCAGCAGCGTGGGCACGGAGGGCTCCTACGAGCAGTACTTC. This sequence encodes CASSVGTEGSYEQYF.